A selection of T cell receptor beta chains follows, all from one sample in a study of T cells after posttransplantation cyclophosphamide. TCRdb keeps only in-frame clones here, not all; method: immunoSEQ multiplex PCR. The table has about 20,000 clones, 95% to 99% seen once. Material: naive CD4+ T cells sorted from PBMCs. These receptors came from a man aged 35-49 years in good health, CMV-negative, and a related stem cell transplant donor. Both conserved end residues are part of each CDR3. The order of the fields is J gene, V gene, clone size, D gene, CDR3 protein, CDR3 DNA. The D gene is left open where the match is weak. The listing skips clone size in some rows; elsewhere it reads once, few, many or a size class.

>TRBJ1-2|TRBV19|NA|TRBD1
CASSSRDSGSDGYTF
TGTGCCAGTAGTTCCCGGGACAGCGGGTCCGATGGCTACACCTTC
>TRBJ2-2|TRBV9|NA|NA
CASSPKWAGTGELFF
TGTGCCAGCAGCCCGAAGTGGGCGGGAACCGGGGAGCTGTTTTTT
>TRBJ1-5|TRBV7-2|NA|TRBD1
CASSTTGTGSRNQPQHF
TGTGCCAGCAGCACCACCGGGACAGGGAGCCGCAATCAGCCCCAGCATTTT
>TRBJ2-1|TRBV28|NA|NA
CASSTPGSGSGEQFF
TGTGCCAGCAGTACTCCCGGGAGCGGTTCAGGTGAGCAGTTCTTC
>TRBJ1-6|TRBV5-1|NA|NA
CASRRGDSPLHF
TGCGCCAGCAGACGGGGAGATTCACCCCTCCACTTT
>TRBJ2-7|TRBV5-1|once|NA
CASSLGYEQYF
TGCGCCAGCAGCTTGGGGTACGAGCAGTACTTC
>TRBJ2-1|TRBV7-2|NA|TRBD2
CASSLVAGAGNEQFF
TGTGCCAGCAGCTTAGTTGCGGGAGCGGGAAATGAGCAGTTCTTC
>TRBJ1-2|TRBV30|NA|NA
CAWSGDTPNYGYTF
TGTGCCTGGAGCGGGGACACTCCTAACTATGGCTACACCTTC
>TRBJ2-3|TRBV9|NA|TRBD2
CASSGPRTRTDTQYF
TGTGCCAGCAGCGGACCGAGGACTAGAACAGATACGCAGTATTTT
>TRBJ1-4|TRBV28|NA|NA
CASSDGATNEKLFF
TGTGCCAGCTCCGACGGGGCAACTAATGAAAAACTGTTTTTT
>TRBJ2-1|TRBV11-2|NA|NA
CASSLGPGGYEQFF
TGTGCCAGCAGCTTAGGCCCCGGCGGGTATGAGCAGTTCTTC
>TRBJ1-5|TRBV19|NA|NA
CASILTVYSNQPQHF
TGTGCCAGTATTTTGACAGTCTATAGCAATCAGCCCCAGCATTTT
>TRBJ2-3|TRBV27|NA|TRBD2
CASKTSGRALDTQYF
TGTGCCAGCAAAACTAGCGGGAGGGCTTTGGATACGCAGTATTTT
>TRBJ2-7|TRBV7-2|once|NA
CASSQSGPSYEQYF
TGTGCCAGCAGCCAAAGCGGGCCCTCCTACGAGCAGTACTTC
>TRBJ1-4|TRBV5-4|NA|NA
CASSFSGGEKLFF
TGTGCCAGCAGCTTTTCTGGAGGGGAAAAACTGTTTTTT
>TRBJ1-5|TRBV7-2|NA|NA
CASSLWAGGSGNQPQHF
TGTGCCAGCAGCTTATGGGCGGGGGGAAGTGGCAATCAGCCCCAGCATTTT
>TRBJ2-7|TRBV19|NA|NA
CASSMGLEDHSYEQYF
TGTGCCAGTAGTATGGGGTTGGAGGACCACTCCTACGAGCAGTACTTC
>TRBJ2-7|TRBV9|NA|NA
CASSARQGGYEQYF
TGTGCCAGCAGCGCCCGACAGGGAGGCTACGAGCAGTACTTC
>TRBJ1-5|TRBV9|NA|NA
CASSVGVSNQPQHF
TGTGCCAGCAGCGTAGGAGTTAGCAATCAGCCCCAGCATTTT
>TRBJ2-2|TRBV28|NA|TRBD2
CASTTSSITGELFF
TGTGCCAGTACGACTAGCTCCATCACCGGGGAGCTGTTTTTT
>TRBJ2-7|TRBV7-2|NA|NA
CASSLQAYEQYF
TGTGCCAGCAGCCTGCAGGCGTACGAGCAGTACTTC
>TRBJ2-7|TRBV11-2|NA|TRBD1
CASSLVGGTGSFYEQYF
TGTGCCAGCAGCTTAGTGGGAGGGACAGGGAGTTTTTACGAGCAGTACTTC
>TRBJ2-7|TRBV9|NA|TRBD2
CASSADLAGAREQYF
TGTGCCAGCAGCGCTGACCTAGCGGGAGCCCGCGAGCAGTACTTC
>TRBJ2-7|TRBV4-3|NA|TRBD2
CASSQESTSVYEQYF
TGCGCCAGCAGCCAAGAGAGTACTAGCGTATACGAGCAGTACTTC
>TRBJ1-4|TRBV9|NA|NA
CASSVSGFNEKLFF
TGTGCCAGCAGCGTATCCGGGTTTAATGAAAAACTGTTTTTT
>TRBJ2-4|TRBV5-4|NA|NA
CASSFEGANIQYF
TGTGCCAGCAGCTTTGAAGGGGCGAACATTCAGTACTTC
>TRBJ2-1|TRBV7-9|NA|TRBD2
CASSLAGGGTSGFRSPFF
TGTGCCAGCAGCTTAGCGGGCGGAGGGACTAGCGGGTTCCGCTCCCCGTTCTTC
>TRBJ1-1|TRBV28|NA|NA
CASSLTNSQDEAFF
TGTGCCAGCAGTTTAACGAACAGTCAAGATGAAGCTTTCTTT
>TRBJ1-2|TRBV6-5|once|TRBD1
CASKRDRPHGYTF
TGTGCCAGCAAAAGGGACAGGCCACATGGCTACACCTTC
>TRBJ2-3|TRBV7-9|NA|TRBD2
CASSSTVAGGKTDTQYF
TGTGCCAGCAGCTCCACCGTAGCGGGAGGGAAAACAGATACGCAGTATTTT
>TRBJ1-2|TRBV2|NA|TRBD1
CASSPGQQDGYTF
TGTGCCAGCAGCCCGGGACAGCAAGATGGCTACACCTTC
>TRBJ2-5|TRBV19|NA|TRBD1
CASKRQGRVETQYF
TGTGCCAGTAAAAGACAGGGTCGGGTAGAGACCCAGTACTTC
>TRBJ2-1|TRBV9|NA|NA
CASSVGLIVSNEQFF
TGTGCCAGCAGCGTAGGGCTGATTGTTTCCAATGAGCAGTTCTTC
>TRBJ1-5|TRBV27|NA|NA
CASSFRGRLRDQPQHF
TGTGCCAGCAGTTTCCGAGGACGGCTGCGGGATCAGCCCCAGCATTTT
>TRBJ1-2|TRBV29-1|once|TRBD1
CSVGDRGRIGVGYTF
TGCAGCGTTGGGGACAGGGGGCGCATAGGCGTTGGCTACACCTTC